This T cell receptor beta chain was retrieved from a study of CD8 T cells in Susac syndrome. RNA amounts of roughly 0.45 to 1 ug underwent reverse transcription with random hexamers. TCRdb reprocessed the immunoSEQ multiplex PCR reads with MiXCR, giving one entry per CDR3 protein. The sample yields about 200,000 distinct CDR3 sequences, 90% to 95% seen once. Germline values: CDR1 LGHNA, CDR2 YSLEER. Trimming removed 0 bases at V and 4 bases at J, with 7 bases between. The CDR3 covers 15 residues. The receptor comes from a human donor in good health. The sequencing sample was made of CD4+ T cells from PBMCs. This sequence joins TRBV4-3 and TRBJ2-6; no reliable D call. This chain's CDR3 is CASSQDLGGANVLTF. CDR3 nucleotides: TGCGCCAGCAGCCAAGATCTCGGAGGGGCCAACGTCCTGACTTTC.